This T cell receptor (beta chain) derives from a study of blood T cell repertoires in COVID-19. Study at large: Italy, Spain and the United States were the sources of the convalescent and acute COVID-19 samples. In each case, the material was cDNA or gDNA derived from T cells, B-cell-depleted T cells, or PBMCs.

This CDR3 has 13 residues. Germline CDR1 and CDR2: MNHEY and SMNVEV (reference sequence). V gave up 4 bases and J gave up 0 bases, with 4 bases separating them. How the authors handled the data: Scientists estimated how many nucleated cells there were by amplifying reference gene primers. TCRdb's copy holds only in-frame clones and misses some; the assay was immunoSEQ multiplex PCR. The DNA gave D and trimming, while V, J and clone size come from that table. The sample includes some 350,000 clones, about 87% of them seen just once. This clone is a singleton in its sample. Sequencing input: peripheral blood. The V call is TRBV27, the J call TRBJ1-5; D gene unclear. This TCR came from a human donor in a cohort sampled during active COVID-19. The CDR3 loop reads CASSSNSNQPQHF. The CDR3 nucleotides are TGTGCCAGCAGTTCAAATAGCAATCAGCCCCAGCATTTT.